This is a list of T cell receptor beta chains from one sample in a study of CD8 T cells in ankylosing spondylitis. TCRdb recomputed calls from the 5' RACE reads with MiXCR, one row per CDR3 protein. The data show some 840,000 distinct CDR3 sequences, with over 9.5% seen just once and around 0.51% held by the top ten. Sequenced: blood, either unsorted or a sorted T cell fraction (not recorded which). These receptors came from a male donor with ankylosing spondylitis. CDR3s include the opening cysteine and the closing phenylalanine or tryptophan. A D gene is named only where the DNA matches it firmly. Not all rows give a size; the values are once, few, many and, for expanded clones, a class.

J gene	D gene	clone size	V gene	CDR3 protein	CDR3 DNA
TRBJ2-3	TRBD2	few	TRBV5-1	CASSQRTSGPTDTQYF	TGCGCCAGCAGCCAAAGGACTAGCGGGCCAACAGATACGCAGTATTTT
TRBJ2-3	TRBD2	many	TRBV10-3	CAISHLSGRATDTQYF	TGTGCCATCAGCCATCTTAGCGGGAGGGCCACAGATACGCAGTATTTT
TRBJ2-7	TRBD2	.	TRBV10-3	CAITEAGGRSREQYF	TGTGCCATCACCGAAGCGGGAGGGCGTTCGCGGGAGCAGTACTTC
TRBJ1-1	TRBD1	many	TRBV20-1	CSARDRVLSEAFF	TGCAGTGCCCGAGACAGGGTGCTGTCTGAAGCTTTCTTT
TRBJ2-3	.	few	TRBV5-1	CASTWGVSGSADTQYF	TGCGCCAGCACCTGGGGGGTCTCGGGTAGCGCAGATACGCAGTATTTT
TRBJ2-7	TRBD1	few	TRBV7-2	CASSLGGTVGAYEQYF	TGTGCCAGCAGCTTAGGAGGGACAGTGGGCGCCTACGAGCAGTACTTC
TRBJ2-7	.	.	TRBV4-1	CASSQESRGGYYEQYF	TGCGCCAGCAGCCAAGAAAGCCGGGGCGGCTACTACGAGCAGTACTTC
TRBJ2-7	TRBD2	many	TRBV10-3	CAISETPGLGLEQYF	TGTGCCATCAGTGAGACGCCGGGACTAGGATTGGAGCAGTACTTC
TRBJ2-2	.	.	TRBV6-2/TRBV6-3	CASRSAQFNTGELFF	TGTGCCAGCAGATCTGCACAGTTTAACACCGGGGAGCTGTTTTTT
TRBJ2-7	TRBD1	few	TRBV20-1	CSARDVGQGENEQYF	TGCAGTGCTAGAGACGTGGGACAGGGTGAAAACGAGCAGTACTTC
TRBJ1-3	.	few	TRBV6-1	CASSPLPSSGNTIYF	TGTGCCAGCAGTCCTCTCCCCAGCTCTGGAAACACCATATATTTT
TRBJ1-1	.	few	TRBV29-1	CSVYSQERYTEAFF	TGCAGCGTTTACTCACAGGAACGGTACACTGAAGCTTTCTTT
TRBJ1-3	.	many	TRBV25-1	CASSEYGNTIYF	TGTGCCAGCAGTGAATATGGAAACACCATATATTTT
TRBJ1-2	TRBD1	.	TRBV7-9	CASSFPGTGYGYTF	TGTGCCAGCAGCTTTCCTGGGACAGGGTATGGCTACACCTTC
TRBJ2-7	TRBD1	many	TRBV6-5	CASSYAGTGIYEQYF	TGTGCCAGCAGTTACGCCGGGACAGGGATCTACGAGCAGTACTTC
TRBJ2-3	TRBD2	few	TRBV5-1	CASSAGLVPDTQYF	TGCGCCAGCAGCGCCGGACTAGTACCAGATACGCAGTATTTT
TRBJ2-7	TRBD1	few	TRBV5-1	CASSFMTGGSYEQYF	TGCGCCAGCAGCTTCATGACAGGGGGCAGCTACGAGCAGTACTTC
TRBJ2-7	.	.	TRBV5-1	CASKAEPVYEQYF	TGCGCCAGTAAAGCGGAGCCGGTTTACGAGCAGTACTTC
TRBJ1-2	.	few	TRBV5-1	CASSLVPGTYGYTF	TGCGCCAGCAGCTTGGTACCGGGAACCTATGGCTACACCTTC
TRBJ1-5	.	few	TRBV7-6	CASTGGELQPQHF	TGTGCCAGCACTGGGGGGGAGTTGCAGCCCCAGCATTTT
TRBJ2-3	TRBD2	few	TRBV11-2	CASSPKPGLAGTIRDTQYF	TGTGCCAGCAGCCCGAAACCGGGACTAGCGGGGACGATACGAGATACGCAGTATTTT
TRBJ2-5	TRBD2	few	TRBV5-1	CASSLGVAGDAGETQYF	TGCGCCAGCAGCTTGGGGGTAGCGGGAGATGCTGGAGAGACCCAGTACTTC
TRBJ2-3	TRBD2	.	TRBV6-5	CASSLREASTDTQYF	TGTGCCAGCAGTTTACGGGAGGCCAGCACAGATACGCAGTATTTT
TRBJ1-2	.	.	TRBV4-2	CASGREGPYGYTF	TGTGCCAGCGGACGGGAGGGCCCCTATGGCTACACCTTC
TRBJ2-1	TRBD1	few	TRBV11-2	CASRGQNSYNEQFF	TGTGCCAGCAGGGGACAGAACTCCTACAATGAGCAGTTCTTC
TRBJ1-5	TRBD1	few	TRBV11-2	CASSFRGESTQHF	TGTGCCAGCAGCTTCAGGGGGGAATCGACCCAGCATTTT
TRBJ2-1	TRBD2	.	TRBV29-1	CSVGRREDSFENEQFF	TGCAGCGTTGGGCGGCGGGAGGACTCCTTTGAAAATGAGCAGTTCTTC
TRBJ1-6	.	few	TRBV28	CASSLAPGLRGNSPLHF	TGTGCCAGCAGCTTAGCACCGGGACTCCGCGGGAATTCACCCCTCCACTTT
TRBJ2-7	.	few	TRBV20-1	CSARLGRSQGHSYEQYF	TGCAGTGCTAGACTTGGACGATCTCAGGGGCACTCCTACGAGCAGTACTTC
TRBJ2-3	.	.	TRBV7-8	CASSLEGRQRRGADTQYF	TGTGCCAGCAGCTTAGAAGGGAGACAGCGGAGAGGGGCAGATACGCAGTATTTT
TRBJ2-3	.	.	TRBV6-5	CASSYGIFTDTQYF	TGTGCCAGCAGTTATGGAATATTCACAGATACGCAGTATTTT
TRBJ2-1	TRBD2	.	TRBV5-1	CASSPDLAGPPNEQFF	TGCGCCAGCAGCCCGGATCTAGCGGGACCCCCAAATGAGCAGTTCTTC
TRBJ2-7	TRBD2	.	TRBV12-3/TRBV12-4	CASTAGTKRSYEQYF	TGTGCCAGCACCGCAGGGACTAAGAGGTCCTACGAGCAGTACTTC
TRBJ1-1	TRBD1	.	TRBV7-2	CASSRDRGRDTEAFF	TGTGCCAGCAGCCGAGACAGGGGGCGAGACACTGAAGCTTTCTTT
TRBJ2-2	.	many	TRBV21-1	CASSKVAGLNTGELFF	TGTGCCAGCAGCAAAGTTGCGGGGTTGAACACCGGGGAGCTGTTTTTT
TRBJ2-1	TRBD2	few	TRBV20-1	CSARTPSGGARYEQFF	TGCAGTGCTAGAACTCCCAGCGGGGGGGCTCGGTATGAGCAGTTCTTC
TRBJ2-1	TRBD2	few	TRBV7-3	CASSLTSGGNNEQFF	TGTGCCAGCAGCTTAACTAGCGGGGGAAATAATGAGCAGTTCTTC
TRBJ2-2	.	.	TRBV6-1	CASSTTHVGVAGELFF	TGTGCCAGCAGTACAACCCACGTCGGGGTGGCCGGGGAGCTGTTTTTT
TRBJ1-1	.	many	TRBV29-1	CSVYSRPTEAFF	TGCAGCGTCTATTCAAGGCCCACTGAAGCTTTCTTT
TRBJ1-5	TRBD1	.	TRBV15	CATSRATGVNQPQHF	TGTGCCACCAGCAGAGCGACAGGGGTCAATCAGCCCCAGCATTTT
TRBJ2-5	TRBD1	.	TRBV10-3	CAISPGQSIGETQYF	TGTGCCATCAGTCCGGGACAGTCCATCGGAGAGACCCAGTACTTC
TRBJ1-2	.	few	TRBV20-1	CSARNTGAPAYGYTF	TGCAGTGCTAGAAACACCGGGGCTCCAGCTTATGGCTACACCTTC
TRBJ1-1	.	many	TRBV29-1	CSVERVGIEAFF	TGCAGCGTTGAGAGGGTGGGAATAGAAGCTTTCTTT